The entry below gives a single T cell receptor (beta chain) sequence along with its context. The sample belongs to a study of identical twins. With no exceptions, donors were healthy Caucasians. Each CDR3 protein is one row after TCRdb ran MiXCR on the 5' RACE reads. The table lists 700,000 to 950,000 distinct CDR3 sequences, approximately 13% of them singletons, with around 1.6% in the top ten. Germline CDR1 SGHVS, CDR2 FNYEAQ. Trimming pared 2 bases from V and 0 bases from J, leaving 14 bases between. The CDR3 totals 17 residues. This same sample was also taken into another study, of yellow fever vaccine responses in identical twins. That publication notes: Twins' vaccine T cell responses reportedly seemed partly convergent and partly personalized.

The TCR was taken from a woman aged 18-29 years in good health. V usage is TRBV7-6 and J usage is TRBJ2-1; D remains ambiguous. Sequencing was carried out using PBMCs. The CDR3 loop reads CASSLRYGSSSYNEQFF. The CDR3 nucleotides read TGTGCCAGCAGCTTAAGATACGGGTCCAGCTCCTACAATGAGCAGTTCTTC.